Listed below are T cell receptor beta chains from one sample, sequenced in a study of blood T cells in healthy people across ages. TCRdb itself ran the 5' RACE reads through MiXCR, one entry per CDR3 protein. The profile covers fewer than 2,000,000 distinct CDR3 sequences, with about two fifths appearing a single time and 23% taken by the ten largest. Material: blood. Source of these receptors: a human donor in good health. CDR3s include the opening cysteine and the closing phenylalanine or tryptophan. Each record gives: V gene, J gene, clone size, D gene, CDR3 DNA, CDR3 protein. D genes are given only for firm matches. A row's size may be missing; if present it is once, few, many or a size class.

v_gene: TRBV7-2
j_gene: TRBJ1-4
abundance: -
d_gene: -
CDR3nt: TGTGCCAGCAGCTTAGTGGGGGCTGAGGTACTGTTTTTT
CDR3aa: CASSLVGAEVLFF

v_gene: TRBV20-1
j_gene: TRBJ1-4
abundance: -
d_gene: -
CDR3nt: TGCAGTGCTTCCGGGCCATTGAATGAAAAACTGTTTTTT
CDR3aa: CSASGPLNEKLFF

v_gene: TRBV7-8
j_gene: TRBJ2-1
abundance: -
d_gene: TRBD2
CDR3nt: TGTGCCAGCAGCTTAGTTTGGCGCGGGGGGGCTAACTCCTACAATGAGCAGTTCTTC
CDR3aa: CASSLVWRGGANSYNEQFF

v_gene: TRBV24-1
j_gene: TRBJ2-5
abundance: once
d_gene: TRBD1
CDR3nt: TGTGCCACCAGTGATGTCGGGACAGGCCAAGAGACCCAGTACTTC
CDR3aa: CATSDVGTGQETQYF

v_gene: TRBV4-3
j_gene: TRBJ2-7
abundance: few
d_gene: -
CDR3nt: TGCGCCAGCAGCCAAGATTTGGGGGTAGGAGGCGAGCAGTACTTC
CDR3aa: CASSQDLGVGGEQYF

v_gene: TRBV6-5
j_gene: TRBJ2-7
abundance: -
d_gene: TRBD1
CDR3nt: TGTGCCAGCAGTATAGCCCTGGACAGGGGGGACGGCGAGCAGTACTTC
CDR3aa: CASSIALDRGDGEQYF

v_gene: TRBV20-1
j_gene: TRBJ2-5
abundance: -
d_gene: TRBD1
CDR3nt: TGCAGTGCGCAAAGACAGGGGGCAGGAGAGACCCTGTACTTC
CDR3aa: CSAQRQGAGETLYF

v_gene: TRBV6-1
j_gene: TRBJ2-3
abundance: few
d_gene: TRBD1
CDR3nt: TGTGCCAGCAGTGCAGGGGACAGGGGTATCGATACGCAGTATTTT
CDR3aa: CASSAGDRGIDTQYF

v_gene: TRBV7-2
j_gene: TRBJ2-3
abundance: -
d_gene: -
CDR3nt: TGCGCCAGCAGCTTGGCTGGGCAGGGCACAGATACGCAGTATTTT
CDR3aa: CASSLAGQGTDTQYF

v_gene: TRBV10-3
j_gene: TRBJ1-6
abundance: -
d_gene: -
CDR3nt: TGTGCCATCAGTGGCGAGGAGAATTCACCCCTCCACTTT
CDR3aa: CAISGEENSPLHF

v_gene: TRBV5-1
j_gene: TRBJ2-3
abundance: few
d_gene: TRBD1
CDR3nt: TGCGCCAGCAGCGCCGGACAGGGAACAGATACGCAGTATTTT
CDR3aa: CASSAGQGTDTQYF

v_gene: TRBV4-2
j_gene: TRBJ2-1
abundance: -
d_gene: TRBD2
CDR3nt: TGTGCCAGCAGCCAGCCCACGGCGGGGGGCGTGGGTGAGCAGTTCTTC
CDR3aa: CASSQPTAGGVGEQFF

v_gene: TRBV27
j_gene: TRBJ2-7
abundance: few
d_gene: -
CDR3nt: TGTGCCAGCAGTCCCCTTTCCAAGGGCGACGAGCAGTACTTC
CDR3aa: CASSPLSKGDEQYF

v_gene: TRBV4-3
j_gene: TRBJ1-2
abundance: -
d_gene: -
CDR3nt: TGCGCCAGCAGCCAAGATTACCGGGGGCCAGGGGGCTACACCTTC
CDR3aa: CASSQDYRGPGGYTF

v_gene: TRBV12-3/TRBV12-4
j_gene: TRBJ1-5
abundance: few
d_gene: -
CDR3nt: TGTGCCAGCAGTTTTAATATCGTCAATCAGCCCCAGCATTTT
CDR3aa: CASSFNIVNQPQHF

v_gene: TRBV29-1
j_gene: TRBJ2-7
abundance: -
d_gene: -
CDR3nt: TGCAGCGTTGAAGTGTCGCGGGGCGTGCAGTACTTC
CDR3aa: CSVEVSRGVQYF

v_gene: TRBV30
j_gene: TRBJ1-3
abundance: -
d_gene: -
CDR3nt: TGTGCCTGGAGACTCCCCATCTCTGGAAACACCATATATTTT
CDR3aa: CAWRLPISGNTIYF

v_gene: TRBV7-9
j_gene: TRBJ2-2
abundance: -
d_gene: -
CDR3nt: TGTGCCAGCAGCTTGTATAAAACCGCGAACACCGGGGAGCTGTTTTTT
CDR3aa: CASSLYKTANTGELFF

v_gene: TRBV6-5
j_gene: TRBJ2-5
abundance: once
d_gene: TRBD2
CDR3nt: TGTGCCAGCAGTGACTCACTAGCGGGGTACTTAGAGACCCAGTACTTC
CDR3aa: CASSDSLAGYLETQYF

v_gene: TRBV5-1
j_gene: TRBJ1-2
abundance: many
d_gene: -
CDR3nt: TGTGCCAGCAGTTGGGGGAACTATGGCTACACCTTC
CDR3aa: CASSWGNYGYTF

v_gene: TRBV7-6
j_gene: TRBJ1-3
abundance: -
d_gene: TRBD1
CDR3nt: TGTGCCAGCAGCTTAGTCTACAGGGGGTCTGGAGACACCATATATTTT
CDR3aa: CASSLVYRGSGDTIYF

v_gene: TRBV20-1
j_gene: TRBJ1-1
abundance: -
d_gene: -
CDR3nt: TGCAGTGCTATCCCCCAGGTGGGCACTGAAGCTTTCTTT
CDR3aa: CSAIPQVGTEAFF

v_gene: TRBV20-1
j_gene: TRBJ1-2
abundance: few
d_gene: -
CDR3nt: TGCAGTGCTAGGCTCCGAAACTATGGCTACACCTTC
CDR3aa: CSARLRNYGYTF

v_gene: TRBV7-2
j_gene: TRBJ1-2
abundance: -
d_gene: -
CDR3nt: TGTGCCAGCACTACCGGGCCATTCTATGGCTACACCTTC
CDR3aa: CASTTGPFYGYTF

v_gene: TRBV2
j_gene: TRBJ2-1
abundance: -
d_gene: -
CDR3nt: TGTGCCAGCAGTGACGGGAGAGGAGGGGAGCAGTTCTTC
CDR3aa: CASSDGRGGEQFF

v_gene: TRBV6-5
j_gene: TRBJ2-1
abundance: -
d_gene: TRBD2
CDR3nt: TGTGCCAGCACCCTTCTAGCGGGGCGTTCCTACAATGAGCAGTTCTTC
CDR3aa: CASTLLAGRSYNEQFF

v_gene: TRBV12-3/TRBV12-4
j_gene: TRBJ2-5
abundance: -
d_gene: -
CDR3nt: TGTGCCAGCAGGGACCGACTTCTCGGGAAGACCCAGTACTTC
CDR3aa: CASRDRLLGKTQYF

v_gene: TRBV5-1
j_gene: TRBJ2-5
abundance: -
d_gene: -
CDR3nt: TGCGCCAGCAGCCCCTCAGGGGATGGACCCTACAATGAGCAGTACTTC
CDR3aa: CASSPSGDGPYNEQYF

v_gene: TRBV4-2
j_gene: TRBJ1-6
abundance: -
d_gene: TRBD1
CDR3nt: TGTGCCAGCAGCCCCATACAGGGGAATAATTCACCCCTCCACTTT
CDR3aa: CASSPIQGNNSPLHF

v_gene: TRBV4-1
j_gene: TRBJ1-1
abundance: -
d_gene: -
CDR3nt: TGCGCCAGCAGCCAAGGGAGGGGACGGGGAGTTGAAGCTTTCTTT
CDR3aa: CASSQGRGRGVEAFF

v_gene: TRBV20-1
j_gene: TRBJ1-1
abundance: few
d_gene: -
CDR3nt: TGCAGTGCCATGGGTGCGTGGGGTCACACTGAAGCTTTCTTT
CDR3aa: CSAMGAWGHTEAFF

v_gene: TRBV5-6
j_gene: TRBJ2-1
abundance: -
d_gene: -
CDR3nt: TGTGCCAGCAGCTTGGACAGGGGTGGCGGGGGATACAATGAGCAGTTCTTC
CDR3aa: CASSLDRGGGGYNEQFF

v_gene: TRBV15
j_gene: TRBJ1-1
abundance: once
d_gene: -
CDR3nt: TGTGCCACCAGCCCCCATTGGGGGTCTGAAGCTTTCTTT
CDR3aa: CATSPHWGSEAFF

v_gene: TRBV20-1
j_gene: TRBJ2-3
abundance: -
d_gene: -
CDR3nt: TGCAGTGCTAGAGATTTGGTTGCAGATACGCAGTATTTT
CDR3aa: CSARDLVADTQYF

v_gene: TRBV12-3/TRBV12-4
j_gene: TRBJ1-1
abundance: -
d_gene: -
CDR3nt: TGTGCCAGCAGTTTTAGGATGGCCTCTCGAGCGGACACTGAAGCTTTCTTT
CDR3aa: CASSFRMASRADTEAFF

v_gene: TRBV6-2/TRBV6-3
j_gene: TRBJ1-1
abundance: -
d_gene: -
CDR3nt: TGTGCCAGCAGTAGGACCAACTTAGACCAACAAGCTTTCTTT
CDR3aa: CASSRTNLDQQAFF

v_gene: TRBV12-3/TRBV12-4
j_gene: TRBJ1-2
abundance: -
d_gene: -
CDR3nt: TGTGCCGGCAGTTTTGACCTGGGCGGTGGCTACACCTTC
CDR3aa: CAGSFDLGGGYTF

v_gene: TRBV12-3/TRBV12-4
j_gene: TRBJ2-1
abundance: few
d_gene: -
CDR3nt: TGTGCCAGCAGACCTCAGGTCGGCCGATCGAATGAGCAGTTCTTC
CDR3aa: CASRPQVGRSNEQFF

v_gene: TRBV7-2
j_gene: TRBJ2-1
abundance: -
d_gene: TRBD2
CDR3nt: TGTGCCAGCAGCTTAGCGGTCACTAGCGGGGCGTACAATGAGCAGTTCTTC
CDR3aa: CASSLAVTSGAYNEQFF